The 18 T cell receptor beta chains in this list originate from one sample, sequenced in a study of immune evolution from preneoplasia to lung adenocarcinoma. Sequencing used immunoSEQ multiplex PCR; TCRdb keeps in-frame clones, though not all of them. The repertoire includes thousands of clones, about 80% of them detected once, and 3% to 3.5% sits in the top ten. The sequenced sample was FFPE lung adenocarcinoma in situ tissue. These receptors all come from an older donor with lung adenocarcinoma.

This chain joins TRBV6-8 and TRBJ2-7; 10 bases are shared with TRBD1. Germline V gene sequence: CDR1 MNHGY, CDR2 SAAAGT. The ends lost 10 bases at V and 5 bases at J; junction bases unmatched: 14. The CDR3 sequence is 15 residues long. The CDR3 spells CATSCGGTGDHEQYF. The CDR3 DNA reads as TGTGCCACAAGTTGCGGAGGGACAGGGGACCACGAGCAGTACTTC.

The J gene is TRBJ1-1, the V gene TRBV19; the match to TRBD1 covers 7 bases. The germline gives CDR1 LNHDA, CDR2 SQIVND (reference sequence). This CDR3 is 16 amino acids long. J gave up 4 bases and V 7 bases, and 15 bases lay outside the gene matches. The CDR3 reads CASTGKKGARVTEAFF. The CDR3 DNA reads as TGTGCCAGTACGGGGAAGAAGGGGGCACGGGTCACTGAAGCTTTCTTT.

The CDR3 coding sequence is TGTGCCAGCAGTCCAAACCGGGACAGGGGGACAGATACGCAGTATTTT. Residues: CASSPNRDRGTDTQYF. The rearrangement links TRBV27 to TRBJ2-3, with 11 nucleotides matching TRBD1. Unmatched junction bases numbered 7, after V lost 5 bases and J lost 3 bases. The CDR3 runs 16 residues. Per germline, CDR1 MNHEY and CDR2 SMNVEV (reference sequence).

V and J are TRBV4-1 and TRBJ2-3; the D gene could be TRBD1 or TRBD2 (5 bases each). Trimming shortened V by 8 bases and J by 5 bases, and 20 bases separated the two germline ends. The CDR3 loop spans 15 amino acids. Germline V gene sequence: CDR1 MGHRA, CDR2 YSYEKL. DNA of the CDR3: TGCGCCAGCGCCCGGACAACCGGGGCCGGAGATACGCAGTATTTT. Translated: CASARTTGAGDTQYF.

This chain links TRBV7-3 with TRBJ2-5, with 11 bases lining up with TRBD2. The J call may not be correct, given that the DNA end is closer to TRBJ2-7. The CDR3 length is 17 residues. Germline V lookup: CDR1 SGHTA, CDR2 FQGTGA. CDR3 nucleotide sequence: TGTGCCAGCAGCTTCACCCCGTCGACTAGCGGGGCCTACGAGCAGTACTTC. This codes for CASSFTPSTSGAYEQYF.

The genes are TRBV27 and TRBJ1-1, with D maybe TRBD1 (5 bases). V lost 5 bases to trimming and J lost 2 bases, with 15 bases between them. The CDR3 contains 15 residues. The germline CDR1 and CDR2 sequences are MNHEY and SMNVEV (reference sequence). CDR3 sequence: CASSLAGTVNTEAFF. CDR3 nucleotides: TGTGCCAGCAGTCTCGCCGGGACGGTTAACACTGAAGCTTTCTTT.

The rearrangement uses TRBV29-1 and TRBJ2-2, with a tentative D call TRBD1 (6 bases). In germline, CDR1 is SQVTM, CDR2 ANQGSEA. This CDR3 is 13 amino acids long. V lost 4 bases and J 7 bases, leaving 13 bases between the germline ends. This chain's CDR3 is CSVAGDGGGELFF. Here the CDR3 DNA reads TGCAGCGTTGCAGGGGATGGTGGCGGGGAGCTGTTTTTT.

The J gene is TRBJ2-3, the V gene TRBV21-1; the D call TRBD2 from the table was never checked on the DNA. TRBV21-1 is a recognized pseudogene. This CDR3 has 16 amino acids. This chain's CDR3 is CASIGKREGSEDTQYF. In nucleotides, the CDR3 is TGTGCCAGCATAGGGAAGCGGGAGGGATCTGAAGATACGCAGTATTTT.

The V and J genes are TRBV30 and TRBJ1-5; D is perhaps TRBD1 (6 bases). V dropped 3 bases and J dropped 5 bases, with 17 bases sitting between them. The germline gives CDR1 GTSNPN, CDR2 SVGIG (reference sequence). This CDR3 is built from 15 residues. The CDR3 DNA reads as TGTGCCTGGAGGTTCCGGGGGCTTGGGGATCAGCCCCAGCATTTT. It codes for CAWRFRGLGDQPQHF.

V usage is TRBV10-3 and J usage is TRBJ1-3; the match to TRBD1 covers 8 bases. Germline values: CDR1 ENHRY, CDR2 SYGVKD. V was clipped by 7 bases and J by 0 bases; unmatched bases: 8. The CDR3 length is 16 residues. The chain's CDR3 is CAIKGQGLFSGNTIYF. The CDR3 bases are TGTGCCATCAAAGGACAGGGCCTCTTCTCTGGAAACACCATATATTTT.

This sequence joins TRBV10-3 and TRBJ2-7, with 10 bases aligning to TRBD1. The trim removed 3 bases at V and 2 bases at J, leaving 7 bases unmatched. CDR3 size: 16 residues. Germline V gene lookup returns CDR1 ENHRY and CDR2 SYGVKD. Here the CDR3 reads CAISDGTGTGAYEQYF. The CDR3 DNA is TGTGCCATCAGTGATGGGACCGGGACAGGGGCCTACGAGCAGTACTTC.

This clone has only one observation. The chain combines TRBV28 with TRBJ2-7; the D gene is possibly TRBD1 (5 bases). CDR3 length: 15 residues. Germline V gives CDR1 MDHEN, CDR2 SYDVKM. The V end lost 3 bases, the J end lost 0 bases, and 12 bases lay between the germline ends. The CDR3 bases are TGTGCCAGCAGTTTTGCCGACAGCAACTCCTACGAGCAGTACTTC. Translation: CASSFADSNSYEQYF. Supplemented by reference TRBV28 and TRBJ2-7, the full variable domain reads DVKVTQSSRYLVKRTGEKVFLECVQDMDHENMFWYRQDPGLGLRLIYFSYDVKMKEKGDIPEGYSVSREKKERFSLILESASTNQTSMYLCASSFADSNSYEQYFGPGTRLTVT.

The rearrangement links TRBV11-3 to TRBJ2-1, with TRBD2 matching over 12 bases. CDR1 and CDR2 (germline): SGHNT, YENEEA. The trim removed 4 bases at V and 7 bases at J, leaving 11 bases unmatched. The CDR3 runs to 17 residues. The CDR3 reads CASSSRRLAGESNEQFF. The CDR3 bases are TGTGCCAGCAGCTCCCGCCGACTAGCGGGAGAGTCAAATGAGCAGTTCTTC.

Points on this clone: This CDR3 is also generated by other DNA sequences in the sample. V usage is TRBV6-5 and J usage is TRBJ2-3; tentatively, D is TRBD2 (6 bases). With 8 bases removed from V and 4 bases from J, the gap between germline ends came to 16 bases. CDR3 length: 14 amino acids. Germline assignment: CDR1 MNHEY and CDR2 SVGAGI. The CDR3 loop is CASAREPIADTQYF. The DNA of the CDR3 is TGTGCCAGCGCCCGGGAGCCGATCGCAGATACGCAGTATTTT.

This clone appeared once. V gene TRBV6-1 combines with J gene TRBJ2-1, with 10 bases matching TRBD2. Germline loops: CDR1 MNHNS, CDR2 SASEGT. Trimming cost V 4 bases and J 4 bases; bases outside gene matches: 7. The CDR3 contains 16 residues. The DNA of the CDR3 is TGTGCCAGCAGTGGGGCACTAGCGGGGATATACAATGAGCAGTTCTTC. Its protein product is CASSGALAGIYNEQFF.

The chain's CDR3 is CASSSVPYPGGYTF. CDR3 nucleotide sequence: TGTGCCAGCAGTTCCGTACCTTACCCCGGTGGCTACACCTTC. The chain uses TRBV6-6 and TRBJ1-2; D call uncertain. Trimming cost V 4 bases and J 7 bases, with 16 bases left between them. Germline-derived CDR1 and CDR2 are MNHNY and SVGAGI (reference sequence). The CDR3 loop spans 14 amino acids.

This sequence joins TRBV18 and TRBJ2-1, with D possibly being TRBD2 (6 bases). The CDR3 covers 15 residues. Germline V gene sequence: CDR1 KGHSH, CDR2 LQKENI. Trimming removed 3 bases at V and 7 bases at J, with 16 bases between. CDR3 amino acids: CASSPDGGGGNEQFF. DNA of the CDR3: TGTGCCAGCTCACCGGATGGGGGAGGAGGTAATGAGCAGTTCTTC.

The chain joins TRBV5-1 to TRBJ2-2; D unresolved. Germline V lookup: CDR1 SGHRS, CDR2 YFSETQ. Trimming removed 2 bases at V and 4 bases at J, with 12 bases between. The CDR3 is 15 residues long. CDR3 nucleotides: TGCGCCAGCAGCTTAGTTTATGCTTTCACCGGGGAGCTGTTTTTT. Amino acid sequence: CASSLVYAFTGELFF.